This TCR beta chain emerged from a study of tumor-infiltrating lymphocytes in primary liver carcinoma (dated by TCRdb to the late 2010s). With regard to the full study: Of the five patients (three men and two women, aged 30 to 69 years), four had hepatocellular carcinoma and one had combined HCC and intrahepatic cholangiocarcinoma. The five patients had tumors of stage T1-T3 N0M0, with maximum diameters ranging from roughly 4.2 to 11 cm. Each sample produced roughly 3.65 to 7.5 million productive TCRbeta reads, and read depth showed no significant difference between tissue types. TCRbeta repertoire sequencing, expression microarrays and whole-exome sequencing were combined in the study across five regions of each liver tumor, with adjacent normal tissue and blood also included. A total of around 35 specimens from 5 patients went through TCRbeta repertoire sequencing, namely 25 tumor regions, 5 adjacent noncancerous liver tissues and 5 peripheral blood samples. Agilent mRNA microarray profiling was performed on the roughly 25 tumor region samples to relate TCRbeta repertoire diversity to the local molecular phenotype. Reproducibility between technical replicate repertoires was high, with correlation coefficients above 0.95 and mean shared-clone rates around 0.88.

Sequences KGHDR (CDR1) and SFDVKD (CDR2) are obtained from the germline V gene. Measured from the cysteine to the phenylalanine, the CDR3 is 16 residues long. The DNA shown is the 48-base CDR3, in frame from base 1. Trimming at the junction amounts to 7 bases on V and 7 bases on J, and the germline ends lie 22 bases apart. Broader findings and caveats from the paper: The study included only a handful of patients, and the authors note findings should be validated in a larger study. Only the TCR beta chain was sequenced, which likely underestimates true repertoire diversity because unpaired alpha chains were not captured. Comparison of CD4+ and CD8+ T cell repertoires was precluded by the use of bulk unsorted samples. A significantly larger repertoire fraction was made up by the top 250 clones in tumors than in blood (p = 0.039). Only roughly 7.5-24% of top clones appeared in all five regions of a tumor, which suggests that tumor-infiltrating T cells are spatially heterogeneous. Pairs of tumor regions showed greater repertoire overlap (mean about 35%) than tumor-adjacent pairs (approximately 17%) or tumor-blood pairs (approximately 14%), which is consistent with antigen-driven expansion.

Total RNA and DNA were co-extracted from approximately 20-30 mg of bulk tissue with the AllPrep DNA/RNA mini kit, without cell sorting. About 5 patients with histopathologically diagnosed primary liver carcinoma underwent surgical resection in China between November 2015 and March 2016. At the time of sampling, the patients had chronic HBV infection and had not received any treatment. Five spatially separated regions were sampled per tumor: superior, inferior, left-lateral and right-lateral poles, plus the tumor centre. More than 90% viable tumor cells were found by histology in every tumor sample. Fresh tumor and adjacent tissue pieces were bisected; one half was stored in RNAlater at -80°C, the other sent for histology. As regards this clonotype: Its recognized antigen is unknown. There are no base qualities to consult, and no much larger clone falls within one base.

TCRbeta-specific cDNA was reverse-transcribed from approximately 460 ng total RNA using a constant-region primer and ProtoScript II reverse transcriptase. Three nested multiplex PCR rounds, following a slightly modified ARM-PCR procedure, were used to build the TCRbeta libraries. Multiplex TRBV1-TRBV30 forward primers and a Cbeta reverse primer were used in the first two PCR rounds, each of which was run for around 9 cycles. Sample barcodes and Illumina adapters were attached in a final 25-cycle PCR using Deep VentR polymerase. Before sequencing, amplicons of 200-500 bp were gel-purified using a QIAquick gel extraction kit. TCRbeta amplicons were sequenced on an Illumina HiSeq 2500 with 250-bp paired-end reads. Processing in the source paper ran as follows. Trimmomatic v0.33 was used to quality-trim the reads, and FLASH v1.2.11 was used to merge paired reads so that full CDR3 sequences could be recovered. MiGEC v1.2.1b assigned V, D and J germline segments to the rearranged TCRbeta sequences. Clonotype statistics, along with Shannon-Wiener diversity indices, were calculated using VDJtools v1.0.0. To reduce sampling bias, subsequent analyses other than the diversity analysis used only the 250 most abundant clonotypes in each sample. TCRdb took the public reads, trimmed them with fastp at Q25, ran MiXCR for clone calling and kept in-frame beta chains. All rows with the same CDR3 protein become a single entry with the most common DNA and genes. The V and J calls and clone size come from TCRdb's table, not from the authors' own analysis. The sample includes about 84,000 distinct CDR3 sequences, with around 70% observed a single time. The biggest ten clones account for roughly a fifth of the sample.

Rearrangement joined TRBV24-1 to TRBJ2-1, and perhaps TRBD2 as D gene, on 6 matching bases. This TCR derives from a man aged 35 to 55 with primary liver carcinoma and hepatitis B virus infection. The sample consisted of liver tumor tissue from sampling region 1. Taken with the paper, the label for cell subset or site translates to: tumor region T1, superior pole. The DNA sequence follows: TGTGCCACCAGCCCAGCGGGTCTGGTAGGGCATAATGAGCAGTTCTTC. Its protein reads: CATSPAGLVGHNEQFF.